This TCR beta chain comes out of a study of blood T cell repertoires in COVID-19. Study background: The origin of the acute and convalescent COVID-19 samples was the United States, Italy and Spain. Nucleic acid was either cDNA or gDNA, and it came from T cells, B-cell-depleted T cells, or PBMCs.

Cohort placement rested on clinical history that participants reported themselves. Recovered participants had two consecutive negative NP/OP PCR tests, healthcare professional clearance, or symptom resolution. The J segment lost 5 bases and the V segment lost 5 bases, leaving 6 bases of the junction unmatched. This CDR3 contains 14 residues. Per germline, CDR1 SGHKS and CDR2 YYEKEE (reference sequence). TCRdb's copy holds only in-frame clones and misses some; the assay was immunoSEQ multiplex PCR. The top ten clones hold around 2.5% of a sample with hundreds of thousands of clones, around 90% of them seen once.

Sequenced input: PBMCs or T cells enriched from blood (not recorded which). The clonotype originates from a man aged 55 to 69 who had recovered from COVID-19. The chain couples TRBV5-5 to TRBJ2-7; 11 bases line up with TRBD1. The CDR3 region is CASRTGTGGNEQYF. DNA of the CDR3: TGTGCCAGCAGAACCGGGACAGGGGGTAACGAGCAGTACTTC.